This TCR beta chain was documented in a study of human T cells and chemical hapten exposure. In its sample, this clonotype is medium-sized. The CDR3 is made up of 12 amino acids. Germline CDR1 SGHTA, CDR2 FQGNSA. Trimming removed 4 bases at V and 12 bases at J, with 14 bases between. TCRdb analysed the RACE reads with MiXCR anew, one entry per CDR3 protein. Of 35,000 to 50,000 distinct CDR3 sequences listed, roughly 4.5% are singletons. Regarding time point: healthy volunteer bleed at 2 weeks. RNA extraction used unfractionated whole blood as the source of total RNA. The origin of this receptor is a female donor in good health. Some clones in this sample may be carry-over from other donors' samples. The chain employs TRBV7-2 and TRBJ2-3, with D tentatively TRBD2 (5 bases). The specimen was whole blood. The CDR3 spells CASSSFMRVQYF. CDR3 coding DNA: TGTGCCAGCAGCTCGTTTATGAGGGTTCAGTATTTT. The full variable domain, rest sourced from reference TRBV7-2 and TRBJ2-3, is GAGVSQSPSNKVTEKGKDVELRCDPISGHTALYWYRQSLGQGLEFLIYFQGNSAPDKSGLPSDRFSAERTGGSVSTLTIQRTQQEDSAVYLCASSSFMRVQYFGPGTRLTVL.